This TCR beta chain was identified in a study of blood T cell repertoires in COVID-19. For the study at large: Samples of COVID-19 (acute and convalescent) were obtained from the United States, Italy and Spain. From T cells, B-cell-depleted T cells, or PBMCs came the material, which was cDNA or gDNA.

Profiled with immunoSEQ multiplex PCR; TCRdb holds only in-frame clones, not every one. The data hold approximately 240,000 clones, with 83% observed a single time. The V end lost 6 bases, the J end lost 2 bases, and 5 bases lay between the germline ends. Germline assignment: CDR1 ENHRY and CDR2 SYGVKD. The CDR3 length is 11 residues. The sample comprised peripheral blood. This rearrangement joins TRBV10-3 to TRBJ2-7; D ambiguous. This receptor was identified in a human donor in a cohort sampled during active COVID-19. The CDR3 nucleotides are TGTGCCATCAGGCAGGCCTACGAGCAGTACTTC. As protein: CAIRQAYEQYF.